This T cell receptor beta chain was sequenced for a study of cytomegalovirus exposure and HLA in healthy donors. At the level of the study: Early released data comprised around 80 million unique TCRs from HLA-typed donors. Regarding the study as a whole: Of the V segments, some could not be distinguished, including TRBV6-2 and TRBV6-3, and were excluded. A later analysis showed HLA-associated TCR beta chains outstripping equally common others in clonal expansion.

The PCR contained 60 Vbeta and 13 Jbeta primers. Clones were read by immunoSEQ multiplex PCR, and TCRdb kept only the in-frame ones, dropping some. The repertoire has 50,000 to 60,000 clones, more than 60% of them found once; the top ten carry 2.5% to 3%. This CDR3 is built from 15 residues. Germline V CDR1 and CDR2: MNHEY, SMNVEV (reference sequence). V gave up 3 bases and J gave up 8 bases; unmatched junction bases: 10. For this clone: What it recognizes is unknown.

J is TRBJ1-5 and V is TRBV27, with 7 bases fitting TRBD1. The sequencing sample was made of PBMCs. This TCR was sampled from a woman between 35 and 50 years old in good health and CMV-seropositive. The DNA for the CDR3 is TGTGCCAGCAGTTTGGTTGCCCCACAGGGGAAGCCCCAGCATTTT. Protein product: CASSLVAPQGKPQHF.